These 25 T cell receptor beta chains share one sample of origin, sequenced in a study of Ad26.COV2.S vaccination and SARS-CoV-2 variants. Treatment meaning: roughly 19 received Ad26.COV2.S at low or high dose, single or two shots; about 5 received placebo; per-sample allocation not given. Sampling happened 63 days after the first vaccine or placebo injection. Clones were read by immunoSEQ multiplex PCR, and TCRdb kept only the in-frame ones, dropping some. This table has some 500,000 clones, about 91% appearing once. Source: peripheral blood, taken in a trial of Ad26.COV2.S vaccine versus placebo. The receptors derive from a person aged 18-65 years who received the Ad26.COV2.S COVID-19 vaccine or a placebo.

V usage is TRBV5-1 and J usage is TRBJ1-3; D gene unclear. The CDR3 contains 13 residues. Trimming removed 2 bases at V and 8 bases at J, with 11 bases between. Germline V lookup: CDR1 SGHRS, CDR2 YFSETQ. The CDR3 region is CASSFQNEDTIYF. The CDR3 DNA sequence: TGCGCCAGCAGCTTCCAAAACGAGGACACCATATATTTT.

The CDR3 sequence: CASSISPATTEAFF. CDR3 DNA: TGTGCCAGTAGTATATCCCCGGCCACCACTGAAGCTTTCTTT. The chain uses TRBV19 and TRBJ1-1, with D hard to call. CDR1 and CDR2 (germline): LNHDA, SQIVND (reference sequence). The CDR3 spans 14 residues. Between the trimmed V and J ends, which lost 2 bases and 4 bases, there was a span of 11 bases. The full variable domain, completed using reference TRBV19 and TRBJ1-1, is DGGITQSPKYLFRKEGQNVTLSCEQNLNHDAMYWYRQDPGQGLRLIYYSQIVNDFQKGDIAEGYSVSREKKESFPLTVTSAQKNPTAFYLCASSISPATTEAFFGQGTRLTVV.

The gene calls are TRBV6-2 or TRBV6-3 and TRBJ2-1; D gene ambiguous. The length of the CDR3 is 15 residues. Trimming removed 5 bases at V and 0 bases at J, with 11 bases between. CDR1 and CDR2 from the germline V gene are MNHEY and SVGEGT. The CDR3 protein is CASSRVRYSYNEQFF. The CDR3 DNA follows: TGTGCCAGCAGTCGCGTGAGATACTCCTACAATGAGCAGTTCTTC.

This chain connects TRBV15 to TRBJ1-4; D might be TRBD1 (5 bases). Looked up from germline, CDR1 is LNHNV and CDR2 is YYDKDF (reference sequence). The V end was cut by 5 bases, the J end by 6 bases, with 10 bases between. The CDR3 is 13 residues long. CDR3 protein: CATSPGWDEKLFF. DNA for the CDR3: TGTGCCACCAGCCCAGGGTGGGATGAAAAACTGTTTTTT.

The gene calls are TRBV7-3 and TRBJ1-5; D is uncertain. The CDR3 totals 16 residues. Between the trimmed V and J ends, which lost 4 bases and 5 bases, there was a span of 18 bases. Germline CDR1 reads SGHTA; CDR2 reads FQGTGA. CDR3 DNA sequence: TGTGCCAGCAGCTCCAACCGGATCGACGGCGATCAGCCCCAGCATTTT. This encodes CASSSNRIDGDQPQHF.

J is TRBJ2-1 and V is TRBV24-1; D is unresolved. Deletions cut 4 bases from V and 0 bases from J, with 9 bases between. This CDR3 has 15 residues. Looked up from germline, CDR1 is KGHDR and CDR2 is SFDVKD. The CDR3: CATSEGTFSYNEQFF. CDR3 sequence (DNA): TGTGCCACCAGTGAGGGCACTTTCTCCTACAATGAGCAGTTCTTC.

This clone was seen just once. The chain links TRBV9 to TRBJ1-6; a weak D match, TRBD1 (5 bases). The CDR3 length is 15 residues. CDR1 and CDR2 (germline): SGDLS, YYNGEE. Trimming removed 2 bases at V and 7 bases at J, with 13 bases between. CDR3 amino acids: CASSVEPGPNSPLHF. For the CDR3, the DNA is TGTGCCAGCAGCGTCGAACCGGGGCCGAATTCACCCCTCCACTTT.

V is TRBV6-2 or TRBV6-3 and J is TRBJ2-1; D is ambiguous. V lost 6 bases and J 5 bases, leaving 8 bases between the germline ends. The CDR3 runs to 12 residues. Germline V lookup: CDR1 MNHEY, CDR2 SVGEGT. The CDR3 reads CASSRGHNEQFF. In nucleotides, the CDR3 is TGTGCCAGCAGCCGAGGTCACAATGAGCAGTTCTTC.

Only one count was recorded for this clone. The V gene is TRBV5-1, the J gene TRBJ1-2; 8 positions match TRBD1. CDR3 length: 14 residues. Germline-derived CDR1 and CDR2 are SGHRS and YFSETQ. Unmatched junction bases numbered 7, after V lost 4 bases and J lost 5 bases. Here the CDR3 reads CASSPEQGVYGYTF. The DNA of the CDR3 is TGCGCCAGCAGCCCTGAACAGGGGGTGTATGGCTACACCTTC.

The chain has TRBV4-2 and TRBJ2-2; D ambiguous. The CDR3 is 17 residues long. V shed 3 bases and J shed 0 bases, with 14 bases lying between them. Germline loops: CDR1 LGHNA, CDR2 YNFKEQ. The CDR3 loop reads CASSHSQLEPNTGELFF. CDR3 bases: TGTGCCAGCAGCCATTCCCAGCTGGAACCGAACACCGGGGAGCTGTTTTTT.

The chain is built from TRBV14 and TRBJ1-1; D ambiguous. This CDR3 comprises 15 residues. Trimming took off 1 base at V and 1 base at J, with 10 bases between the two ends. Germline CDR1 SGHDN, CDR2 FVKESK. CDR3 DNA: TGTGCCAGCAGCCAAGGATTACTTCAGAACACTGAAGCTTTCTTT. Amino acids: CASSQGLLQNTEAFF.

The chain recombines TRBV19 with TRBJ1-5, with D perhaps matching TRBD1 (5 bases). In germline, CDR1 is LNHDA, CDR2 SQIVND (reference sequence). The CDR3 has 16 residues. V shed 4 bases and J shed 0 bases, with 13 bases lying between them. CDR3 sequence (DNA): TGTGCCAGTAGTAAGTTGGGGGGAATTAGCAATCAGCCCCAGCATTTT. This gives the protein CASSKLGGISNQPQHF.

The rearrangement joins TRBV5-1 to TRBJ2-4, with TRBD2 matching over 11 bases. With 4 bases clipped from V and 1 base from J, the junction kept 1 base outside the gene matches. CDR1 is SGHRS, CDR2 YFSETQ, per germline. This CDR3 is built from 15 residues. The CDR3 DNA reads as TGCGCCAGCAGCACTAGCGGGAGTGCCAAAAACATTCAGTACTTC. The encoded protein is CASSTSGSAKNIQYF.

This sequence joins TRBV5-4 and TRBJ1-2; tentatively, D is TRBD1 (6 bases). The ends were cut back, 4 bases at V and 5 bases at J, with 9 bases in the middle. Germline CDR1 and CDR2: SGHNT and YYREEE (reference sequence). CDR3 size: 12 residues. Written as DNA, the CDR3 is TGTGCCAGCAGCCCAGGGGAGTATGGCTACACCTTC. Translated, it gives CASSPGEYGYTF.

The CDR3 nucleotides are TGTGCCAGCAGCTTACCTGGGATGCGAGCTTTCTTT. This translates into CASSLPGMRAFF. The V gene is TRBV7-9, the J gene TRBJ1-1, with D hard to call. This CDR3 has 12 amino acids. The germline CDR1 and CDR2 sequences are SEHNR and FQNEAQ (reference sequence). Between the trimmed V and J ends, which lost 2 bases and 10 bases, there was a span of 11 bases.

The V and J genes are TRBV7-9 and TRBJ1-2; D perhaps matches TRBD1 (5 bases). CDR1 SEHNR and CDR2 FQNEAQ come from the germline V gene (reference sequence). V gave up 3 bases and J gave up 7 bases, with 12 bases separating them. The CDR3 length is 13 residues. The CDR3 reads CASSLWQTAGYTF. The CDR3 DNA sequence: TGTGCCAGCAGCTTGTGGCAGACAGCTGGCTACACCTTC. Full variable domain (outside the CDR3, taken from reference TRBV7-9 and TRBJ1-2): DTGVSQNPRHKITKRGQNVTFRCDPISEHNRLYWYRQTLGQGPEFLTYFQNEAQLEKSRLLSDRFSAERPKGSFSTLEIQRTEQGDSAMYLCASSLWQTAGYTFGSGTRLTVV.

The chain employs TRBV7-8 and TRBJ1-3; D is undetermined. Trimming cost V 1 base and J 6 bases, with 10 bases left between them. The CDR3 has 14 residues. Germline assignment: CDR1 SGHVS and CDR2 FQNEAQ. The CDR3 sequence: CASSLGAVLNTIYF. The DNA for the CDR3 is TGTGCCAGCAGCTTAGGGGCAGTGTTAAACACCATATATTTT. The full variable domain, in which reference TRBV7-8 and TRBJ1-3 provide the parts outside the CDR3, is GAGVSQSPRYKVAKRGQDVALRCDPISGHVSLFWYQQALGQGPEFLTYFQNEAQLDKSGLPSDRFFAERPEGSVSTLKIQRTQQEDSAVYLCASSLGAVLNTIYFGEGSWLTVV.

The chain joins TRBV24-1 to TRBJ2-3, with 9 bases lining up with TRBD1. This CDR3 contains 15 residues. The J segment lost 4 bases and the V segment lost 6 bases, leaving 7 bases of the junction unmatched. Germline V lookup: CDR1 KGHDR, CDR2 SFDVKD. This CDR3 is CATSQGTGWADTQYF. The CDR3 DNA sequence: TGTGCCACCAGTCAGGGGACAGGGTGGGCAGATACGCAGTATTTT.

The chain employs TRBV29-1 and TRBJ1-1; D is ambiguous. The germline CDR1 and CDR2 sequences are SQVTM and ANQGSEA. CDR3 length equals 11 residues. Between the trimmed V and J ends, which lost 7 bases and 7 bases, there was a span of 13 bases. The CDR3 sequence: CSATSTDEAFF. The CDR3 coding sequence is TGCAGCGCAACATCAACAGATGAAGCTTTCTTT. Drawing the rest from reference TRBV29-1 and TRBJ1-1, the complete variable domain is SAVISQKPSRDICQRGTSLTIQCQVDSQVTMMFWYRQQPGQSLTLIATANQGSEATYESGFVIDKFPISRPNLTFSTLTVSNMSPEDSSIYLCSATSTDEAFFGQGTRLTVV.

V usage is TRBV6-6 and J usage is TRBJ1-1; no clear D. CDR1 is MNHNY, CDR2 SVGAGI, per germline (reference sequence). V was pared by 6 bases and J by 3 bases, with 20 bases between. The CDR3 is 16 amino acids. The CDR3: CASSYLFGERDTEAFF. CDR3 in DNA: TGTGCCAGCAGCTATCTTTTCGGGGAAAGGGACACTGAAGCTTTCTTT.

CDR3 loop: CASSIPSVGTGELFF. The DNA of the CDR3 is TGTGCCAGTAGTATACCATCAGTCGGTACCGGGGAGCTGTTTTTT. The chain recombines TRBV19 with TRBJ2-2; no clear D. Germline V gene sequence: CDR1 LNHDA, CDR2 SQIVND (reference sequence). V was trimmed by 2 bases and J by 5 bases, leaving 12 bases between them. The CDR3 extends over 15 amino acids.

This chain joins TRBV3-1 (or the pseudogene TRBV3-2) and TRBJ2-4; D is possibly TRBD2 (6 bases). CDR3 length: 14 residues. Trimming cost V 4 bases and J 7 bases, with 14 bases left between them. Germline CDR1 is LGHDT and CDR2 is YNNKEL (reference sequence). The DNA for the CDR3 is TGTGCCAGCAGCCCCCCGGGAGTTGGGAACATTCAGTACTTC. Its protein product is CASSPPGVGNIQYF.

This chain links TRBV3-1 (or the pseudogene TRBV3-2) with TRBJ2-2; no firm D call. Germline values: CDR1 LGHDT, CDR2 YNNKEL (reference sequence). This CDR3 has 14 amino acids. The germline V and J ends were trimmed by 1 base and 5 bases, with 8 bases remaining between them. The CDR3 is CASSQGILTGELFF. The CDR3 nucleotides are TGTGCCAGCAGCCAAGGTATCCTAACCGGGGAGCTGTTTTTT.

The V and J genes are TRBV7-3 and TRBJ2-2, with D perhaps given as TRBD1 or TRBD2 (5 bases each). The CDR3 has 18 amino acids. V was clipped by 6 bases and J by 2 bases, with 22 bases between them. Germline-derived CDR1 and CDR2 are SGHTA and FQGTGA. The chain's CDR3 is CASSPSKRRTSNTGELFF. The CDR3 DNA follows: TGTGCCAGCAGTCCAAGTAAGAGGAGGACAAGCAACACCGGGGAGCTGTTTTTT.

This clone was seen only once. The chain carries TRBV5-6 and TRBJ2-1, with 10 bases matching TRBD2. CDR3 length equals 16 residues. The germline V gene has CDR1 SGHDT and CDR2 YYEEEE. Trimming took 6 bases from V and 6 from J; bases not matched to a gene: 12. The CDR3 DNA follows: TGTGCCAGCACCTCCTGGGGGACTAGCGCAAGCAATGAGCAGTTCTTC. This sequence encodes CASTSWGTSASNEQFF.